The TCR beta chain under discussion was sequenced for a study of blood T cell repertoires in COVID-19. The study counted Cohort 3 donors as recovered given two negative PCRs, clearance, or symptom resolution. Assay used: immunoSEQ multiplex PCR; TCRdb lists only in-frame clones, some missing. Among about 470,000 clones listed, approximately 90% were seen once. V gave up 5 bases and J gave up 8 bases, with 15 bases separating them. This CDR3 has 14 amino acids. Per germline, CDR1 MDHEN and CDR2 SYDVKM. The genes are TRBV28 and TRBJ1-4; weak D call: TRBD1 (6 bases). The sequence was collected from a woman younger than 35 who had recovered from COVID-19. Source material: PBMCs or T cells enriched from blood (not recorded which). In nucleotides, the CDR3 is TGTGCCAGCAGTCTAATAAAGGGGGGGGAAAAACTGTTTTTT. Its protein is CASSLIKGGEKLFF.